One and the same sample provided the 8 T cell receptor beta chains below, sequenced in a study of blood T cell repertoires in COVID-19. Repertoires were generated with immunoSEQ multiplex PCR, while TCRdb's copy carries only in-frame clones and drops some. The table has roughly 300,000 clones, more than 80% seen once. The sequenced sample consisted of PBMCs or T cells enriched from blood (not recorded which). The receptors come from a woman under 40 who had recovered from COVID-19.

The chain combines TRBV6-9 with TRBJ1-3, with 7 bases matching TRBD1. V lost 8 bases, J lost 0 bases, and 13 bases stayed unmatched. Germline CDR1 reads MNHGY; CDR2 reads SVAAGI. This CDR3 region has 17 residues. For the CDR3, the DNA is TGTGCCAGCCTAAAAGGGGGCAGATCAAGCTCTGGAAACACCATATATTTT. This encodes CASLKGGRSSSGNTIYF.

The chain combines TRBV3-1 (or the pseudogene TRBV3-2) with TRBJ2-3; weak D call: TRBD2 (5 bases). The CDR3 has 16 amino acids. Germline V gene data show CDR1 as LGHDT and CDR2 as YNNKEL (reference sequence). The germline V and J ends were trimmed by 2 bases and 0 bases, with 12 bases remaining between them. CDR3 in DNA: TGTGCCAGCAGCCAATCCTCGGGAAGTAGCACAGATACGCAGTATTTT. As protein: CASSQSSGSSTDTQYF.

CDR3 in amino acids: CASSDRGRNTIYF. The CDR3 DNA reads TGTGCCAGTAGTGATCGAGGGAGAAACACCATATATTTT. The chain combines TRBV19 with TRBJ1-3; D call uncertain. From germline, CDR1 is LNHDA and CDR2 SQIVND (reference sequence). The V end lost 5 bases, the J end lost 5 bases, and 10 bases lay between the germline ends. The CDR3 sequence is 13 residues long.

The chain employs TRBV5-4 and TRBJ2-5; 8 positions match TRBD1. Germline CDR1 reads SGHNT; CDR2 reads YYREEE (reference sequence). The CDR3 totals 16 residues. With 2 bases clipped from V and 1 base from J, the junction kept 7 bases outside the gene matches. Written as DNA, the CDR3 is TGTGCCAGCAGCTTCTGGACAGGGATGTCCCAAGAGACCCAGTACTTC. It encodes CASSFWTGMSQETQYF.

This sequence joins TRBV7-9 and TRBJ2-1; 14 bases fit TRBD2. The CDR3 is 17 amino acids. Per germline, CDR1 SEHNR and CDR2 FQNEAQ (reference sequence). V shed 5 bases, J shed 0 bases, and the junction held 3 bases outside the gene matches. The CDR3: CASSLGTSGSSYNEQFF. CDR3 nucleotides: TGTGCCAGCAGCCTCGGGACTAGCGGGAGCTCCTACAATGAGCAGTTCTTC.

The chain combines TRBV5-6 with TRBJ2-3; the match to TRBD2 covers 13 bases. The CDR3 spans 16 residues. The germline gives CDR1 SGHDT, CDR2 YYEEEE. V shed 6 bases and J 3 bases; nucleotides not matched to a gene: 7. The CDR3 reads CASMWTSGSWTDTQYF. CDR3 bases: TGTGCCAGCATGTGGACTAGCGGGAGTTGGACAGATACGCAGTATTTT.

CDR3 residues: CASREGQGEVRGYTF. Written as DNA, the CDR3 is TGTGCCAGCAGGGAAGGACAGGGGGAAGTGAGAGGCTACACCTTC. The rearrangement joins TRBV5-4 to TRBJ1-2; 10 nucleotides line up with TRBD1. The V gene end was trimmed by 5 bases and the J gene end by 8 bases; junction bases not matched to a gene: 12. The CDR3 spans 15 residues. Germline assignment: CDR1 SGHNT and CDR2 YYREEE (reference sequence).

The chain carries TRBV7-8 and TRBJ2-2; perhaps TRBD1 as D (5 bases). The CDR3 runs to 15 residues. Trimming took 3 bases from V and 1 from J, leaving 9 bases between them. Germline V CDR1 and CDR2: SGHVS, FQNEAQ. CDR3 DNA: TGTGCCAGCAGCTTCTCAGGGCGGAACACCGGGGAGCTGTTTTTT. Its translation: CASSFSGRNTGELFF.